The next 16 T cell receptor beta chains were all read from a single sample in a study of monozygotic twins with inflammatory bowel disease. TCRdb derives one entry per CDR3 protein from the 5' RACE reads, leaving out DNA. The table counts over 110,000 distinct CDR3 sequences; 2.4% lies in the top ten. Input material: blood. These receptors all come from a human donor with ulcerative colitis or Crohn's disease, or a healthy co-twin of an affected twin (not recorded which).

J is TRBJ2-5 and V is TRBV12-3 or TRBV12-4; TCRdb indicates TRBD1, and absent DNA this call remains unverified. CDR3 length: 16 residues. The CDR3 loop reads CASSPGTARGQETQYF.

The CDR3 spells CASSVDRQGFFYGYTF. The rearrangement uses TRBV9 and TRBJ1-2; the D call from TCRdb, TRBD1, cannot be confirmed without DNA. The CDR3 totals 16 residues. The germline CDR1 and CDR2 sequences are SGDLS and YYNGEE.

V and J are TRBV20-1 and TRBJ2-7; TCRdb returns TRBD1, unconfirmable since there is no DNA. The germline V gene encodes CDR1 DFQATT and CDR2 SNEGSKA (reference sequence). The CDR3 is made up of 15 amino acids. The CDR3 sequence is CSAHSPGQVPYEQYF.

The CDR3 sequence is CASSPQDRLQETQYF. The chain has TRBV11-1 and TRBJ2-5; TCRdb designates TRBD1, a call that cannot be tested without DNA. Germline CDR1 reads SGHAT; CDR2 reads FQDESV (reference sequence). The CDR3 is 15 amino acids.

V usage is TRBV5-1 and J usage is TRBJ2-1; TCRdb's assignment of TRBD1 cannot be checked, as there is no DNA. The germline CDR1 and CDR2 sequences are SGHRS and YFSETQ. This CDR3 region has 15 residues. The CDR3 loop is CASSTTGEVGNEQFF.

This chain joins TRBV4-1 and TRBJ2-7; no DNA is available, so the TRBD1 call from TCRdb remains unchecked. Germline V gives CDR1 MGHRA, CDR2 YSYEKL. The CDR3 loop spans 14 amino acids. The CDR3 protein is CASSPGQGAGEQYF.

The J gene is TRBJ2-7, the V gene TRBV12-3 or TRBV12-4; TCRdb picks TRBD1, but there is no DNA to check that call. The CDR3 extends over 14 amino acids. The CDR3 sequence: CASSLNRDSPEQYF.

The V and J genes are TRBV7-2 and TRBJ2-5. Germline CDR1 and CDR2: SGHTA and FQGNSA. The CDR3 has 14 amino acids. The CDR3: CASSLQDLGETQYF.

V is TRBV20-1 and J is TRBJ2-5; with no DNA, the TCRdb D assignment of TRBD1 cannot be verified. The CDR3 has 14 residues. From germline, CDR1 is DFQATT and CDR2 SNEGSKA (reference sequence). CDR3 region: CSVSGTPIQETQYF.

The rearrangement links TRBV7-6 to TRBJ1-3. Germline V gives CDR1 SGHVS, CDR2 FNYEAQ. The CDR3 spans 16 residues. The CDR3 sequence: CASSLAGSVSGNTIYF. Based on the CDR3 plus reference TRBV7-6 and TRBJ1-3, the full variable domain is GAGVSQSPRYKVTKRGQDVALRCDPISGHVSLYWYRQALGQGPEFLTYFNYEAQQDKSGLPNDRFSAERPEGSISTLTIQRTEQRDSAMYRCASSLAGSVSGNTIYFGEGSWLTVV.

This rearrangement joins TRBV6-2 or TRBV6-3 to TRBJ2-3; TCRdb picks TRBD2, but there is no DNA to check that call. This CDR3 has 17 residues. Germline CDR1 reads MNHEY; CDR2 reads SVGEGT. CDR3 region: CASKALPVAGEVDTQYF.

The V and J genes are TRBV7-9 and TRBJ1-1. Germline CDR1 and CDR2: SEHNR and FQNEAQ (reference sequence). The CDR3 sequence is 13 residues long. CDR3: CASSQVSYTEAFF.

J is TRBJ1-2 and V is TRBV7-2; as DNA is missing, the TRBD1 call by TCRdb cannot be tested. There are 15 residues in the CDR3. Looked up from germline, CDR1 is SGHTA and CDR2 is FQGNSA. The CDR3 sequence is CASSIQGSPRYGYTF.

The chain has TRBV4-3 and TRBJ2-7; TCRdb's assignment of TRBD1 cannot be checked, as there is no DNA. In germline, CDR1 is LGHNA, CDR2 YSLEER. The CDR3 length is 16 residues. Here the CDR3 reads CASSQDRDRWTYEQYF.

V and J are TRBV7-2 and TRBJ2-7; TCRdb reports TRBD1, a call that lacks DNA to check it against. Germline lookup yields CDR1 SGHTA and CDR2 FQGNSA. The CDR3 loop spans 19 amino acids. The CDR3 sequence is CASSLALMGGSEKTYEQYF. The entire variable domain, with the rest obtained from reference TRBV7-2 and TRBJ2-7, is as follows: GAGVSQSPSNKVTEKGKDVELRCDPISGHTALYWYRQSLGQGLEFLIYFQGNSAPDKSGLPSDRFSAERTGGSVSTLTIQRTQQEDSAVYLCASSLALMGGSEKTYEQYFGPGTRLTVT.

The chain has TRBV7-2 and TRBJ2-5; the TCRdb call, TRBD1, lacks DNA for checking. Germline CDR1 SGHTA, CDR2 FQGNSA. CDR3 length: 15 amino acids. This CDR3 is CASSLIRDYQETQYF.